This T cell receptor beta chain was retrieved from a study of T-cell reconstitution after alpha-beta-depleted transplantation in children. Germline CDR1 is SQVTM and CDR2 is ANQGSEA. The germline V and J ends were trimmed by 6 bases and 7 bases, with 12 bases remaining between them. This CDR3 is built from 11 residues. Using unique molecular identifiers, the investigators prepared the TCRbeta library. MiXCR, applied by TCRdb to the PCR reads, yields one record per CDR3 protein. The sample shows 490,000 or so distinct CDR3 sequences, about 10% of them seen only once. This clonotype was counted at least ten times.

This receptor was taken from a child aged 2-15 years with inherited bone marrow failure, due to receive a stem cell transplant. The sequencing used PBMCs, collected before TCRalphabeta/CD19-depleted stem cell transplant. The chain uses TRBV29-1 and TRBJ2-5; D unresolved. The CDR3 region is CSVPTLGTQYF. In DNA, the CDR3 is TGCAGCGTCCCAACCCTCGGGACCCAGTACTTC.